This entry features one T cell receptor beta chain sequence. Here immunoSEQ multiplex PCR was the method, and the copy in TCRdb shows in-frame clones only, minus some. This table has approximately 170,000 clones, approximately 81% appearing once. The study assigned cohorts using participant-reported clinical history. The record originates from a study of blood T cell repertoires in COVID-19. Study-level background: Sites in the United States, Italy and Spain provided acute and convalescent COVID-19 samples.

This CDR3 comprises 16 residues. The V gene's germline CDR1 is SQVTM and CDR2 ANQGSEA. The J segment lost 4 bases and the V segment lost 5 bases, leaving 5 bases of the junction unmatched. The gene calls are TRBV29-1 and TRBJ2-1, with TRBD2 matching 16 bases. This clonotype was sampled from a woman between 45 and 65 years old who had recovered from COVID-19. The material sequenced was PBMCs or T cells enriched from blood (not recorded which). Here the CDR3 reads CSVPGTSGGAYNEQFF. CDR3 in DNA: TGCAGCGTTCCCGGGACTAGCGGGGGGGCTTACAATGAGCAGTTCTTC.